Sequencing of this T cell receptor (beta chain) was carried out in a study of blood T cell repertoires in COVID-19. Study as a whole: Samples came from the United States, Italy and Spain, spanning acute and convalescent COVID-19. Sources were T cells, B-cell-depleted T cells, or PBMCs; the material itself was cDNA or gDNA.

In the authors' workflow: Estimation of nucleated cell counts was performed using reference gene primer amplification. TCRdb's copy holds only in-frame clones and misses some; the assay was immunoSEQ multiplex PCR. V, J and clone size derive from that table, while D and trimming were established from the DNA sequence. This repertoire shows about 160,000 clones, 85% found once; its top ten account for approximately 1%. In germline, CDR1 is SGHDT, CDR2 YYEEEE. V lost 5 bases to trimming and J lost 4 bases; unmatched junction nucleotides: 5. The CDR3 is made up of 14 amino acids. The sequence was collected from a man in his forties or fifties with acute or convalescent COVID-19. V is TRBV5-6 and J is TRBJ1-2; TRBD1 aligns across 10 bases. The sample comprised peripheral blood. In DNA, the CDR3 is TGTGCCAGCAGGGGGACAGGGGACTTCTATGGCTACACCTTC. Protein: CASRGTGDFYGYTF.